This T cell receptor beta chain was observed in a study of cytomegalovirus exposure and HLA in healthy donors. Whole-study results and caveats: Subsequent analysis showed first-cohort TCR clusters tending to co-occur in roughly 130 validation repertoires. Whilst most TCR sequences proved rare, a subset of public TCRs occurred across many donors.

Per the germline V gene, CDR1 is MNHNS and CDR2 is SASEGT. The germline V and J ends were trimmed by 4 bases and 11 bases, with 14 bases remaining between them. The CDR3 contains 12 residues. On this clone itself: As yet, its antigen is unknown.

The method was immunoSEQ multiplex PCR; TCRdb's version includes in-frame clones alone and lacks a portion of them. The sample shows 200,000 to 250,000 clones, about 90% of them seen only once. The sequence was collected from a woman under 30 in good health and CMV-seronegative. The chain carries TRBV6-1 and TRBJ1-1; D might be TRBD1 (6 bases). What was sequenced was PBMCs. The CDR3 loop reads CASSAQGQVAFF. The CDR3 DNA follows: TGTGCCAGCAGTGCACAGGGCCAAGTGGCTTTCTTT.